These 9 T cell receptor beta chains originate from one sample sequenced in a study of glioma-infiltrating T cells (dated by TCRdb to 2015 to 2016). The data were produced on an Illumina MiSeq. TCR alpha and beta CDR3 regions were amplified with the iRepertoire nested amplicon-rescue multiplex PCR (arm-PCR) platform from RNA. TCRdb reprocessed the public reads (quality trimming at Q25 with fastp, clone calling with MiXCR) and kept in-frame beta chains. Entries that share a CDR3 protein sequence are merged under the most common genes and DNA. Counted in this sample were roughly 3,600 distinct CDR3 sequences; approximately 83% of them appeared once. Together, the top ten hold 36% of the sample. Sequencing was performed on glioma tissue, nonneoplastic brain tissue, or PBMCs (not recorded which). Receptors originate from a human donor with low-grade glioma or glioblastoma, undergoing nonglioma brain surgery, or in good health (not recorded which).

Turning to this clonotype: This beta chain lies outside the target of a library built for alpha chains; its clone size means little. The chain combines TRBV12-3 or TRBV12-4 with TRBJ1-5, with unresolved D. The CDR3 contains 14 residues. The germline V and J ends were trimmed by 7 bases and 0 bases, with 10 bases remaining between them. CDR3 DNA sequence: TGTGCCAGCACCCGGAGTATTAGCAATCAGCCCCAGCATTTT. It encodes CASTRSISNQPQHF.

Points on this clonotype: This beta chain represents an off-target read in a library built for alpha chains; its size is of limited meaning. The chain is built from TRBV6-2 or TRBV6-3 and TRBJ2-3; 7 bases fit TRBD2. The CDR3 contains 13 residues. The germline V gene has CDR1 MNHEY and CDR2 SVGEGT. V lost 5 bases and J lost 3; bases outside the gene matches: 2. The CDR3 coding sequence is TGTGCCAGCAGTCGCGGGGGAACAGATACGCAGTATTTT. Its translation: CASSRGGTDTQYF.

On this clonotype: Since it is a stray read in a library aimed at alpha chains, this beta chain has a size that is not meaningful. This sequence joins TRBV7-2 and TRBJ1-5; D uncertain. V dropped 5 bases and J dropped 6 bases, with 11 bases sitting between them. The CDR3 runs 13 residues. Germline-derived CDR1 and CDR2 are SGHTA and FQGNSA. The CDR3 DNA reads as TGTGCCAGCAGCCAGGACTGGACTCAGCCCCAGCATTTT. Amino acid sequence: CASSQDWTQPQHF.

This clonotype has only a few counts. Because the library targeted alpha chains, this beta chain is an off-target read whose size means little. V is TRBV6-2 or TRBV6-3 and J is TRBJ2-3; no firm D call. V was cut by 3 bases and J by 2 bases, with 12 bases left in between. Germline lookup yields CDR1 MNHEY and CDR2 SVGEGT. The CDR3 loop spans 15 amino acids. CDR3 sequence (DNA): TGTGCCAGCAGTTATCGGCAGAGACCCACAGATACGCAGTATTTT. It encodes CASSYRQRPTDTQYF.

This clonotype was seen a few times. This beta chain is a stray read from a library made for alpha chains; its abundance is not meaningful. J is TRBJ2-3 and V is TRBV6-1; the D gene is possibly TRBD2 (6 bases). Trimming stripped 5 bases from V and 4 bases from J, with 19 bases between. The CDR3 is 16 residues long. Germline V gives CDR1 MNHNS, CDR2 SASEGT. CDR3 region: CASSYAQGGSSDTQYF. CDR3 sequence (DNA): TGTGCCAGCAGTTACGCGCAGGGAGGAAGTTCAGATACGCAGTATTTT.

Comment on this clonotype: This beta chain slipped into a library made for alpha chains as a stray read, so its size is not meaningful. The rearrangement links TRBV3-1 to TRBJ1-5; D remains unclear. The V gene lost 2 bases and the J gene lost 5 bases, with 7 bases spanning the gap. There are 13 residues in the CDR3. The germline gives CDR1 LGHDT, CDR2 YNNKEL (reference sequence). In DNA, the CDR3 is TGTGCCAGCAGCCAATATTTAGATCAGCCCCAGCATTTT. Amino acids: CASSQYLDQPQHF.

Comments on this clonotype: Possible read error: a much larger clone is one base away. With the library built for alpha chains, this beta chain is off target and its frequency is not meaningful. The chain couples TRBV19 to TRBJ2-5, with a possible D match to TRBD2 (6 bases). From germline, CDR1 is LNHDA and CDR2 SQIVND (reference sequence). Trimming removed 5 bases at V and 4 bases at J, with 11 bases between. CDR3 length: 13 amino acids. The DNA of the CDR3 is TGTGCCAGTAGTGGGGACTTCCGAGAGACCCAGTACTTC. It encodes CASSGDFRETQYF.

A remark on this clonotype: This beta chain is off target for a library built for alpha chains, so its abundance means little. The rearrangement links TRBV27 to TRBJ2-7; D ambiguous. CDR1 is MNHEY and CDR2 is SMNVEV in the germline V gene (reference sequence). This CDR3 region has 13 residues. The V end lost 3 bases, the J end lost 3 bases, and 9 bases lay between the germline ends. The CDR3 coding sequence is TGTGCCAGCAGTTTTAGTCCCATCTACGAGCAGTACTTC. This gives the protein CASSFSPIYEQYF.

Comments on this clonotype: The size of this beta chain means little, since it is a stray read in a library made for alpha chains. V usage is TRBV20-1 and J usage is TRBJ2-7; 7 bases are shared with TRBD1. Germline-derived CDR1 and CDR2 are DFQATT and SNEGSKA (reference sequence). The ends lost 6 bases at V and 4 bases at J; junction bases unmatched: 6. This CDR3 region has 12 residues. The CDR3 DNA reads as TGCAGTGCACTCGCAGGGGGATACGAGCAGTACTTC. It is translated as CSALAGGYEQYF.